Below, one TCR beta chain is given with its context. The sample comes from a study of blood T cell repertoires in COVID-19. Profiling relied on immunoSEQ multiplex PCR, and the TCRdb table lists in-frame clones only, not all of them. The sample yields 200,000 to 250,000 clones, around 80% seen once. CDR1 and CDR2 from the germline V gene are MNHEY and SVGAGI. The CDR3 is made up of 15 amino acids. Trimming at V came to 6 bases and at J to 0 bases, leaving 6 bases not matched to a gene. This receptor was identified in a woman aged 18 to 35 with acute or convalescent COVID-19. The chain links TRBV6-5 to TRBJ2-7; 9 bases are a match to TRBD2. Material: peripheral blood. In DNA form, the CDR3 reads TGTGCCAGCAGGGGACTAGCTTACAGCTCCTACGAGCAGTACTTC. This sequence encodes CASRGLAYSSYEQYF.